A selection of T cell receptor beta chains follows, all from one sample in a study of cytomegalovirus exposure and HLA in healthy donors. The assay was immunoSEQ multiplex PCR, and TCRdb's table has in-frame clones only and misses some. Of 130,000 to 150,000 clones in the sample, about 91% were seen once. Sequenced material: PBMCs. Receptor source: a man younger than 35 in good health and CMV-seropositive. Each CDR3 is given with its conserved first and last residue. A D gene is named only where the DNA matches it firmly. The size of a clone is reported for some rows only, either as once, few or many, or as a class for expanded clones.

TRBJ1-2 . . 12 TRBV19 CASSMGGDGYTF TGTGCCAGTAGTATGGGAGGGGATGGCTACACCTTC
TRBJ1-2 . . 14 TRBV19 CASSKNIVGVRYTF TGTGCCAGTAGTAAAAACATCGTTGGAGTTCGCTACACCTTC
TRBJ1-5 . . 14 TRBV14 CASSLTGPNQPQHF TGTGCCAGCAGCCTCACAGGGCCAAATCAGCCCCAGCATTTT
TRBJ2-7 TRBD1 . 16 TRBV18 CASSPPGDRVLSEQYF TGTGCCAGCTCACCACCGGGGGACAGGGTTCTTTCCGAGCAGTACTTC
TRBJ1-2 . . 13 TRBV27 CASSRGENYGYTF TGTGCCAGCAGTCGAGGCGAAAACTATGGCTACACCTTC
TRBJ1-1 . . 15 TRBV7-8 CASTSAGVGNTEAFF TGTGCCAGCACCTCTGCCGGGGTTGGGAACACTGAAGCTTTCTTT
TRBJ1-3 . . 13 TRBV4-1 CASSPRGRSTIYF TGCGCCAGCAGCCCCCGGGGGAGATCCACCATATATTTT
TRBJ1-2 TRBD1 few 13 TRBV9 CASSASTGYGYTF TGTGCCAGCAGCGCCTCGACAGGGTATGGCTACACCTTC
TRBJ2-7 . . 15 TRBV6-1 CASRKQTTSSYEQYF TGTGCCAGCAGGAAACAGACAACAAGCTCCTACGAGCAGTACTTC
TRBJ1-4 . . 15 TRBV9 CASTLGGGTNEKLFF TGTGCCAGCACCTTGGGGGGTGGCACTAATGAAAAACTGTTTTTT
TRBJ1-4 TRBD1 . 12 TRBV29-1 CSVGQGNEKLFF TGCAGCGTTGGACAGGGGAATGAAAAACTGTTTTTT
TRBJ1-2 . few 14 TRBV19 CASSRLTGSGGYTF TGTGCCAGTAGTAGGCTTACAGGTTCGGGCGGCTACACCTTC
TRBJ1-2 . . 13 TRBV6-1 CASSDEESYGYTF TGTGCCAGCAGTGATGAGGAGTCCTATGGCTACACCTTC
TRBJ2-1 TRBD2 . 13 TRBV19 CASKREGPNEQFF TGTGCCAGTAAGCGGGAGGGACCCAATGAGCAGTTCTTC
TRBJ2-1 TRBD2 once 16 TRBV11-2 CASSVGEGPIKNEQFF TGTGCCAGCAGTGTGGGGGAGGGCCCAATCAAGAATGAGCAGTTCTTC
TRBJ1-3 TRBD1 . 16 TRBV7-3 CASSPLPPGGGNTIYF TGTGCCAGCAGCCCTCTACCCCCAGGGGGTGGAAACACCATATATTTT
TRBJ2-5 TRBD2 . 15 TRBV5-1 CASSLGAGGPETQYF TGCGCCAGCAGCTTGGGAGCGGGAGGGCCAGAGACCCAGTACTTC
TRBJ2-1 TRBD2 . 16 TRBV6-6 CASSYVLAGGHDEQFF TGTGCCAGCAGTTACGTGCTAGCGGGAGGGCACGATGAGCAGTTCTTC
TRBJ1-5 . . 15 TRBV6-1 CASSDLHGSNQPQHF TGTGCCAGTTCCGACTTACACGGTAGCAATCAGCCCCAGCATTTT
TRBJ2-3 TRBD2 . 16 TRBV19 CASSPVGAGGTDTQYF TGTGCCAGTAGTCCCGTTGGAGCGGGGGGCACAGATACGCAGTATTTT
TRBJ2-3 TRBD1 . 14 TRBV6-1 CASRRQGITDTQYF TGTGCCAGCAGGAGACAGGGGATAACAGATACGCAGTATTTT
TRBJ1-2 . . 14 TRBV30 CAWSVRGGEKGYTF TGTGCCTGGAGTGTACGGGGAGGGGAGAAGGGCTACACCTTC
TRBJ2-5 . . 13 TRBV11-2 CASSGLLQETQYF TGTGCCAGCAGCGGGCTACTCCAAGAGACCCAGTACTTC
TRBJ2-5 TRBD1 . 13 TRBV5-5 CASRITGGETQYF TGTGCCAGCAGAATAACAGGGGGGGAGACCCAGTACTTC
TRBJ2-3 TRBD1 . 17 TRBV29-1 CSASGTGGMIGTDTQYF TGCAGCGCTTCCGGGACAGGGGGCATGATAGGCACAGATACGCAGTATTTT
TRBJ2-7 . once 15 TRBV6-1 CASSEPGRNPYEQYF TGTGCCAGCAGTGAGCCGGGTAGGAATCCATACGAGCAGTACTTC
TRBJ2-2 TRBD1 . 14 TRBV28 CASRLQGPTGELFF TGTGCCAGCAGGTTACAGGGGCCTACCGGGGAGCTGTTTTTT
TRBJ2-2 TRBD1 . 14 TRBV29-1 CSVEDRTGTGELFF TGCAGCGTTGAAGATCGGACAGGGACCGGGGAGCTGTTTTTT
TRBJ1-2 . . 13 TRBV6-5 CASSYDRPHGYTF TGTGCCAGCAGTTACGACAGGCCTCATGGCTACACCTTC
TRBJ2-7 . . 14 TRBV7-2 CASSLVWRDYEQYF TGTGCCAGCAGCTTAGTTTGGCGGGACTACGAGCAGTACTTC